The 13 T cell receptor beta chains listed next were all sequenced from one sample in a study of T and B cells in COVID-19 patients. Multiplex PCR with BIOMED2 TRB-A/B primer pools amplified TRB rearrangements. TCRdb processed the multiplex PCR reads anew with MiXCR; each CDR3 protein has one entry. The data contain 20,000 to 25,000 distinct CDR3 sequences, approximately 30% of them singletons. Blood genomic DNA input for TRB amplification was about 240-550 ng. The sequenced sample was blood. The receptor source for this set is a human donor who had recovered from COVID-19.

This clonotype was picked up many times. For the CDR3, the DNA is TGTGCCACCACCCCGTCGGGTTACAATGAGCAGTTCTTC. Its translation: CATTPSGYNEQFF. J is TRBJ2-1 and V is TRBV15; D gene ambiguous. Germline loops: CDR1 LNHNV, CDR2 YYDKDF (reference sequence). The CDR3 length is 13 residues. The V end was cut by 7 bases, the J end by 4 bases, with 11 bases between. Combining the CDR3 with reference TRBV15 and TRBJ2-1 gives the whole variable domain DAMVIQNPRYQVTQFGKPVTLSCSQTLNHNVMYWYQQKSSQAPKLLFHYYDKDFNNEADTPDNFQSRRPNTSFCFLDIRSPGLGDTAMYLCATTPSGYNEQFFGPGTRLTVL.

The chain couples TRBV6-5 to TRBJ2-7; 7 bases line up with TRBD2. The ends lost 3 bases at V and 3 bases at J; junction bases unmatched: 5. The germline gives CDR1 MNHEY, CDR2 SVGAGI. The CDR3 is 14 amino acids. The CDR3 sequence is CASSYYGGIYEQYF. The CDR3 region has the DNA TGTGCCAGCAGTTATTACGGGGGGATCTACGAGCAGTACTTC.

This chain links TRBV27 with TRBJ2-3; 11 nucleotides agree with TRBD1. The CDR3 extends over 16 amino acids. In germline, CDR1 is MNHEY, CDR2 SMNVEV (reference sequence). V dropped 6 bases and J dropped 4; count of bases not matched to a gene: 9. Here the CDR3 DNA reads TGTGCCAGCAGCACAGCCGGGACAGGGGGTTCAGATACGCAGTATTTT. The encoded protein is CASSTAGTGGSDTQYF.

As regards this clonotype: The junction does not match germline at one end; this may be a read error. The chain combines TRBV5-5 with TRBJ2-5; no reliable D call. Per germline, CDR1 SGHKS and CDR2 YYEKEE (reference sequence). This CDR3 spans 14 amino acids. The CDR3 sequence: CASTQRSPGETQYF. DNA for the CDR3: TGCGCCAGCACCCAGCGTTCCCCGGGAGAGACCCAGTACTTC.

To note about this clonotype: Since a much larger clone is just one base distant, this may be a read error. V and J are TRBV18 and TRBJ2-1; tentatively, D is TRBD2 (6 bases). The CDR3 runs 15 residues. Trimming took 3 bases from V and 6 from J, leaving 15 bases between them. CDR1 and CDR2 (germline): KGHSH, LQKENI. CDR3 DNA sequence: TGTGCCAGCTCACCGGGACTGGCTGGGCTCAATGAGCAGTTCTTC. Translating gives CASSPGLAGLNEQFF.

This clonotype came up a few times. V gene TRBV6-1 combines with J gene TRBJ1-1; D is possibly TRBD1 (5 bases). CDR3 length equals 12 residues. Trimming pared 2 bases from V and 11 bases from J, leaving 12 bases between. Germline V CDR1 and CDR2: MNHNS, SASEGT. The chain's CDR3 is CASSEWTRDAFF. The DNA of the CDR3 is TGTGCCAGCAGTGAATGGACACGCGACGCTTTCTTT.

The CDR3 sequence: CASSSEGLGYTF. The CDR3 DNA follows: TGTGCCAGCAGCTCCGAAGGGCTGGGCTACACCTTC. The rearrangement uses TRBV5-6 and TRBJ1-2; no firm D call. Trimming removed 3 bases from V and 8 bases from J, with 11 bases in between. This CDR3 is 12 amino acids long. Germline loops: CDR1 SGHDT, CDR2 YYEEEE.

The rearrangement links TRBV10-1 to TRBJ2-2; D remains unclear. The CDR3 is made up of 13 amino acids. Trimming cost V 2 bases and J 4 bases, with 5 bases left between them. Germline values: CDR1 WNHNN, CDR2 SYGVQD (reference sequence). The CDR3 DNA reads as TGCGCCAGCAGTGAGCCGGGCACCGGGGAGCTGTTTTTT. This sequence encodes CASSEPGTGELFF.

The chain carries TRBV5-6 and TRBJ2-5; TRBD2 matches at 8 bases. The ends lost 2 bases at V and 4 bases at J; junction bases unmatched: 13. The CDR3 runs 17 residues. Germline V gene data show CDR1 as SGHDT and CDR2 as YYEEEE. In DNA form, the CDR3 reads TGTGCCAGCAGCTTCCCGGGGGAGCGGGGGAGAGGAGAGACCCAGTACTTC. Translation: CASSFPGERGRGETQYF. Filled out from reference TRBV5-6 and TRBJ2-5, the complete variable domain reads DAGVTQSPTHLIKTRGQQVTLRCSPKSGHDTVSWYQQALGQGPQFIFQYYEEEERQRGNFPDRFSGHQFPNYSSELNVNALLLGDSALYLCASSFPGERGRGETQYFGPGTRLLVL.

The chain couples TRBV19 to TRBJ1-1; D ambiguous. Per germline, CDR1 LNHDA and CDR2 SQIVND (reference sequence). Between the trimmed V and J ends, which lost 5 bases and 6 bases, there was a span of 16 bases. CDR3 length: 14 residues. CDR3 in amino acids: CASSPLAGLAEAFF. CDR3 DNA: TGTGCCAGTAGTCCTCTTGCGGGTCTTGCTGAAGCTTTCTTT.

This clonotype came up once. The CDR3 nucleotides read TGTGCCAGCAGGGTTTATAGCGAAACCGGGGAGCTGTTTTTT. Residues: CASRVYSETGELFF. This rearrangement joins TRBV2 to TRBJ2-2; D possibly corresponds to TRBD2 (5 bases). Germline V CDR1 and CDR2: SNHLY, FYNNEI. The CDR3 consists of 14 residues. V was shortened by 6 bases and J by 5 bases, with 13 bases between the two germline ends.

This chain links TRBV5-5 with TRBJ1-1; D gene unclear. CDR1 and CDR2 from the germline V gene are SGHKS and YYEKEE (reference sequence). This CDR3 region has 15 residues. V shed 0 bases and J shed 2 bases, with 11 bases lying between them. CDR3 sequence: CASSLEAAFNTEAFF. In nucleotides, the CDR3 is TGTGCCAGCAGCTTGGAAGCAGCTTTTAACACTGAAGCTTTCTTT. Full variable domain (remainder filled in from reference TRBV5-5 and TRBJ1-1): DAGVTQSPTHLIKTRGQQVTLRCSPISGHKSVSWYQQVLGQGPQFIFQYYEKEERGRGNFPDRFSARQFPNYSSELNVNALLLGDSALYLCASSLEAAFNTEAFFGQGTRLTVV.

A note on this clonotype: Compared with germline, one end of the junction differs, possibly owing to a read error. The chain is built from TRBV6-5 and TRBJ2-5; 11 positions agree with TRBD1. CDR3 length equals 17 residues. Germline-derived CDR1 and CDR2 are MNHEY and SVGAGI. The chain's CDR3 is CASNRPPLDRGQEIQYF. As DNA, the CDR3 is TGTGCCAGCAATAGGCCGCCACTGGACAGGGGGCAAGAGATCCAGTACTTC.